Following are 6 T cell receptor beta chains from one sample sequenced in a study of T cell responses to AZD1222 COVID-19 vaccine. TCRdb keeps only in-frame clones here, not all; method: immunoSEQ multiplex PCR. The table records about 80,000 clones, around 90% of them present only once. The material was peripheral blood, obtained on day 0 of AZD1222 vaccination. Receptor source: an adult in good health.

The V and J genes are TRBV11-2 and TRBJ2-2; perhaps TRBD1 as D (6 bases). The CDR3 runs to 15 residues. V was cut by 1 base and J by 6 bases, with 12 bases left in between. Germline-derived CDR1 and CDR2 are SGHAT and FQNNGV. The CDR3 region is CASSLATGFAGELFF. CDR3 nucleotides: TGTGCCAGCAGCTTAGCTACAGGGTTCGCCGGGGAGCTGTTTTTT.

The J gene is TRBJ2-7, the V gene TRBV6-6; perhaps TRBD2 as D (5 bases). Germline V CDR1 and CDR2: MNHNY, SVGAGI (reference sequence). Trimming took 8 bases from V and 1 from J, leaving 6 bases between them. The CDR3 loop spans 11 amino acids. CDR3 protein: CASEGSYEQYF. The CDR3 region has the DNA TGTGCCAGCGAGGGTTCCTACGAGCAGTACTTC.

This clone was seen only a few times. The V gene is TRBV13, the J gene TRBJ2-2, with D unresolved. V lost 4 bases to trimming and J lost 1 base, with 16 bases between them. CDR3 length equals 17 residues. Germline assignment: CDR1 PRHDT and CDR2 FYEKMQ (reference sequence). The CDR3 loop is CASSSGFGVENTGELFF. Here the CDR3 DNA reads TGTGCCAGCAGCTCCGGATTTGGCGTCGAGAACACCGGGGAGCTGTTTTTT.

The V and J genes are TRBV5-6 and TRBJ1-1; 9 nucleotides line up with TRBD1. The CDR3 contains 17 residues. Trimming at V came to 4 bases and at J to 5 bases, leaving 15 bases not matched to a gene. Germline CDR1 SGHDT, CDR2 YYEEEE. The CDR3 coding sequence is TGTGCCAGCAGCCTTATCCCGGGACAGGGAATGGGGACTGAAGCTTTCTTT. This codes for CASSLIPGQGMGTEAFF.

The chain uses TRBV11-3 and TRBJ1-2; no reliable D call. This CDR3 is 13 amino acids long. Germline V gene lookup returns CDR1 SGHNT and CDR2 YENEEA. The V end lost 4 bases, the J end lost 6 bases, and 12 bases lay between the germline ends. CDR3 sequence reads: CASSSSRADGYTF. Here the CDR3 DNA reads TGTGCCAGCAGCTCGTCGCGGGCGGATGGCTACACCTTC.

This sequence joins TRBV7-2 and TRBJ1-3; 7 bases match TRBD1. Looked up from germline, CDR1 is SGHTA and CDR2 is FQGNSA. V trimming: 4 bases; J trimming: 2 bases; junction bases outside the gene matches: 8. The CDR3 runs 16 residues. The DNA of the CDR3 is TGTGCCAGCAGCTCAAATAGACAGGGCGCTGGAAACACCATATATTTT. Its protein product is CASSSNRQGAGNTIYF.